This TCR beta chain was sequenced in a study of pediatric ulcerative colitis. Each sample received Survey-level depth of up to 500,000 reads. The table came from immunoSEQ multiplex PCR; TCRdb's copy has only in-frame clones and leaves some out. The sample lists about 17,000 clones, around 74% occurring once. As for this clone: Its antigen is currently unknown.

Points from the study as a whole: This repertoire reflects total lymphocytes rather than subpopulations like regulatory T cells. Acute severe colitis showed lower rectal diversity from clonal expansions.

The rectum was sampled with one to two pinch biopsies at colonoscopy. Before the diagnostic colonoscopy, ulcerative colitis patients were free of immunosuppressive medication. Germline values: CDR1 SGHDN, CDR2 FVKESK. The CDR3 has 12 amino acids. Trimming shortened V by 5 bases and J by 6 bases, and 11 bases separated the two germline ends. The material sequenced was gut tissue. The clonotype was recovered from a girl aged 5 to 17 with moderate ulcerative colitis. The V gene is TRBV14, the J gene TRBJ2-7; D remains unclear. In nucleotides, the CDR3 is TGTGCCAGCAGCATATCGTACAGCGAGCAGTACTTC. This sequence encodes CASSISYSEQYF.